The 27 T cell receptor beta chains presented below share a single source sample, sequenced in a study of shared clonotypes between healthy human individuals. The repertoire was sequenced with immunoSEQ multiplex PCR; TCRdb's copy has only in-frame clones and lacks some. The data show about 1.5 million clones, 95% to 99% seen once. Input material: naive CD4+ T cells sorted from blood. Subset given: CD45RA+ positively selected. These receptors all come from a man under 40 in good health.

CDR3 DNA: TGTGCCAGCTCACCACTGACTAGCGGGATCAAAAACATTCAGTACTTC. This encodes CASSPLTSGIKNIQYF. The chain couples TRBV18 to TRBJ2-4; 11 bases align to TRBD2. The J segment lost 3 bases and the V segment lost 1 base, leaving 2 bases of the junction unmatched. CDR1 and CDR2 (germline): KGHSH, LQKENI. CDR3 length: 16 amino acids. The entire variable domain, with the rest obtained from reference TRBV18 and TRBJ2-4, is as follows: NAGVMQNPRHLVRRRGQEARLRCSPMKGHSHVYWYRQLPEEGLKFMVYLQKENIIDESGMPKERFSAEFPKEGPSILRIQQVVRGDSAAYFCASSPLTSGIKNIQYFGAGTRLSVL.

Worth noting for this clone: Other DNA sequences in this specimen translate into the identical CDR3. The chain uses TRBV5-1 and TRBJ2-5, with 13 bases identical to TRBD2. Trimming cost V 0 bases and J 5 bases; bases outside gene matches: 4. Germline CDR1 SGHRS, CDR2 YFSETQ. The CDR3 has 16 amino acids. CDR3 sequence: CASSLGTSGRGETQYF. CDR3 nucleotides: TGCGCCAGCAGCTTGGGGACTAGCGGGAGAGGGGAGACCCAGTACTTC.

The CDR3 protein is CASRHRGMANEKLFF. Written as DNA, the CDR3 is TGTGCCAGCAGACACAGGGGGATGGCTAATGAAAAACTGTTTTTT. The J gene is TRBJ1-4, the V gene TRBV2, with 8 bases aligning to TRBD1. Losses at the gene ends were 6 bases for V and 3 bases for J; bases not matched to a gene: 6. The CDR3 loop spans 15 amino acids. Germline CDR1 is SNHLY and CDR2 is FYNNEI. The complete variable domain, with remaining parts taken from reference TRBV2 and TRBJ1-4, reads EPEVTQTPSHQVTQMGQEVILRCVPISNHLYFYWYRQILGQKVEFLVSFYNNEISEKSEIFDDQFSVERPDGSNFTLKIRSTKLEDSAMYFCASRHRGMANEKLFFGSGTQLSVL.

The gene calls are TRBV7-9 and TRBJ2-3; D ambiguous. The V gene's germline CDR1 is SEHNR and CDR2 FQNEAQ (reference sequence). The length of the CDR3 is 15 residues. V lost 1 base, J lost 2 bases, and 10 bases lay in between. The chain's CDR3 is CASSLVVSYTDTQYF. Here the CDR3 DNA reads TGTGCCAGCAGCTTAGTGGTCAGCTACACAGATACGCAGTATTTT. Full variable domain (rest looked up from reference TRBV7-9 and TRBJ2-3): DTGVSQNPRHKITKRGQNVTFRCDPISEHNRLYWYRQTLGQGPEFLTYFQNEAQLEKSRLLSDRFSAERPKGSFSTLEIQRTEQGDSAMYLCASSLVVSYTDTQYFGPGTRLTVL.

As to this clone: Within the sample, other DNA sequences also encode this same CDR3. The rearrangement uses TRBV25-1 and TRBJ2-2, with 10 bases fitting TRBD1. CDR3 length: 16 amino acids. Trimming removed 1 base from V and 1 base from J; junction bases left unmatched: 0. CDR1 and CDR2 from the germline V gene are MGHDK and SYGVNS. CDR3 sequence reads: CASSEWTGGNTGELFF. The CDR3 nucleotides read TGTGCCAGCAGTGAATGGACAGGGGGGAACACCGGGGAGCTGTTTTTT.

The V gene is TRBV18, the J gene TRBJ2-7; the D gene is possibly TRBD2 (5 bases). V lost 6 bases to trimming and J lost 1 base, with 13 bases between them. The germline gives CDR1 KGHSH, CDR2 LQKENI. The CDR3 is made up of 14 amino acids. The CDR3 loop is CASSPAPGSYEQYF. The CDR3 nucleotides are TGTGCCAGCTCCCCGGCTCCGGGGTCCTACGAGCAGTACTTC.

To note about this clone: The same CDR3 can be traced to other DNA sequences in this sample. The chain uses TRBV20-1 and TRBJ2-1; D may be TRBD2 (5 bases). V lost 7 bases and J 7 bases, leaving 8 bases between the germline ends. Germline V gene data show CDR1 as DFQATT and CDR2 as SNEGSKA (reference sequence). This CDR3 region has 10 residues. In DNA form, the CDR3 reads TGCAGTGTTCGAGGGAATGAGCAGTTCTTC. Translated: CSVRGNEQFF.

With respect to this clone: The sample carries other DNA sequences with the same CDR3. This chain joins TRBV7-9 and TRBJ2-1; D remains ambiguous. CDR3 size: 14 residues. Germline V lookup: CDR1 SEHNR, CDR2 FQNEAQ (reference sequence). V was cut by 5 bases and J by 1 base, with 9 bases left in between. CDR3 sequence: CASSPRSSYNEQFF. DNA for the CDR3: TGTGCCAGCAGCCCAAGGTCTTCCTACAATGAGCAGTTCTTC.

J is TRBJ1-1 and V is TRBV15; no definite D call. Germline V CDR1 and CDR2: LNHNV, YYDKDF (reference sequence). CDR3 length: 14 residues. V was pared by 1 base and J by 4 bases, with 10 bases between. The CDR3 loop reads CATSRVTPPTEAFF. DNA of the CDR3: TGTGCCACCAGCAGAGTGACACCTCCCACTGAAGCTTTCTTT.

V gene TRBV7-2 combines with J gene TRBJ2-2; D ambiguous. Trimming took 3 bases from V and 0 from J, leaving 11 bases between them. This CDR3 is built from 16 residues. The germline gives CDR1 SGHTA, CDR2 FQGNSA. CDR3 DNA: TGTGCCAGCAGCTTGTATGCAGTGACGAACACCGGGGAGCTGTTTTTT. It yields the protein CASSLYAVTNTGELFF.

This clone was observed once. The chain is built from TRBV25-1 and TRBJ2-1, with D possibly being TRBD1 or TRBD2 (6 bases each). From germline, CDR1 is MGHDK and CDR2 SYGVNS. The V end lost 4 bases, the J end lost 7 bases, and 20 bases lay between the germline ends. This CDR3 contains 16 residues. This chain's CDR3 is CASSGLQGLLTNEQFF. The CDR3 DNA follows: TGTGCCAGCAGTGGGTTACAGGGACTTTTGACAAATGAGCAGTTCTTC.

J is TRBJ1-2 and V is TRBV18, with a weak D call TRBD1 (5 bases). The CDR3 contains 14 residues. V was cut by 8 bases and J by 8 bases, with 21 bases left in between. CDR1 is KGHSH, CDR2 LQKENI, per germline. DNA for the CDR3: TGTGCCAGCAGCGCCCAAATAGGGGCGGAGGGCTACACCTTC. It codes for CASSAQIGAEGYTF.

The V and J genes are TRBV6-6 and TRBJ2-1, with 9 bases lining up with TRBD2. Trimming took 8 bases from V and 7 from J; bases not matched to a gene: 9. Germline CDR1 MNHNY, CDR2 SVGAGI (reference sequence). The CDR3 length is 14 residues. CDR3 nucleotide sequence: TGTGCCAGCGGGGCGGCTAGCGGGAAGAATGAGCAGTTCTTC. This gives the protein CASGAASGKNEQFF.

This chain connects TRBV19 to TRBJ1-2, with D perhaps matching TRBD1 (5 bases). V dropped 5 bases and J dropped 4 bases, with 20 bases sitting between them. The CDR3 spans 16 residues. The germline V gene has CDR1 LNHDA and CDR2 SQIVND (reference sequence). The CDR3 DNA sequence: TGTGCCAGTAGTCTCTCCCCGACGGGGCCTTTCTATGGCTACACCTTC. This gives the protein CASSLSPTGPFYGYTF.

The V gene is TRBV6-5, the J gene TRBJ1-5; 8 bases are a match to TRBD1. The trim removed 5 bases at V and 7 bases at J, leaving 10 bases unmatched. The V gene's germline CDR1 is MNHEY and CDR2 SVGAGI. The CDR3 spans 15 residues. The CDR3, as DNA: TGTGCCAGCAGTCCCCGGACAGGGTCCTGGCAGCCCCAGCATTTT. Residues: CASSPRTGSWQPQHF.

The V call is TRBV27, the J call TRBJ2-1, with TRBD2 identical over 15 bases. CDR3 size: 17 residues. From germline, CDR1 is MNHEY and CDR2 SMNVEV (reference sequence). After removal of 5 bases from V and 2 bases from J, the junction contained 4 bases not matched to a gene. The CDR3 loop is CASSARTSGRAYNEQFF. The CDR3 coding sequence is TGTGCCAGCAGTGCCCGGACTAGCGGGAGGGCCTACAATGAGCAGTTCTTC.

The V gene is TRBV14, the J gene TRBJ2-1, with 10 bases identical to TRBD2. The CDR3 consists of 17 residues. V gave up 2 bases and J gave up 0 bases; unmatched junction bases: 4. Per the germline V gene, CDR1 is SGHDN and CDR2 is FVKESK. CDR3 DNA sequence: TGTGCCAGCAGCCAACTGGGACTAGCGAGCTCCTACAATGAGCAGTTCTTC. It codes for CASSQLGLASSYNEQFF.

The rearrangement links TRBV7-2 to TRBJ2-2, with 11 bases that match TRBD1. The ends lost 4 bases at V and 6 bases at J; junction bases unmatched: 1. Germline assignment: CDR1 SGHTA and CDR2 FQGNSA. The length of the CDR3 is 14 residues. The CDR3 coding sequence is TGTGCCAGCAGCTCGGACAGGGGGCCCGGGGAGCTGTTTTTT. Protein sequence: CASSSDRGPGELFF.

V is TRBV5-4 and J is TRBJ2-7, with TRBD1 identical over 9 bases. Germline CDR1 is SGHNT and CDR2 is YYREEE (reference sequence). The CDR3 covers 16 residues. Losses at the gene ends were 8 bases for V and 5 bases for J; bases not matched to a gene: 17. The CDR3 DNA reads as TGTGCCAGTACCCCTGAACCCGGGACAGGGTTACACGAGCAGTACTTC. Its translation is CASTPEPGTGLHEQYF.

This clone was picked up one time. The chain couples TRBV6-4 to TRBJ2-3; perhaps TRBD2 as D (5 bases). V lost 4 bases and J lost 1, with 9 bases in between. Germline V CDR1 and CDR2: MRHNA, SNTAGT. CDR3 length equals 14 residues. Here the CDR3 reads CASSGNGGTDTQYF. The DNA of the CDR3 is TGTGCCAGCAGTGGGAACGGGGGCACAGATACGCAGTATTTT.

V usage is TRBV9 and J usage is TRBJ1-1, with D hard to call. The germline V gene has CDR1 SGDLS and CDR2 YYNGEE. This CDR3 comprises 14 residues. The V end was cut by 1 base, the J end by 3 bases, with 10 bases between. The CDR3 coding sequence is TGTGCCAGCAGCGTATCTAGTAAGGACACTGAAGCTTTCTTT. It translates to CASSVSSKDTEAFF.

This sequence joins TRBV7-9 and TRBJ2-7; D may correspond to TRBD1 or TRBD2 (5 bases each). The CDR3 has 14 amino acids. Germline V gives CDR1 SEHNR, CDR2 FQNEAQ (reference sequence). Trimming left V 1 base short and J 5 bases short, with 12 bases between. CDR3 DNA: TGTGCCAGCAGCTTAGTAGGGGACGGCGACGAGCAGTACTTC. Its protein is CASSLVGDGDEQYF.

The CDR3 DNA reads TGTGCCAGCAGTGACACTGAAGAGACCCAGTACTTC. Its translation: CASSDTEETQYF. The chain recombines TRBV6-1 with TRBJ2-5; no definite D call. Between the trimmed V and J ends, which lost 3 bases and 3 bases, there was a span of 5 bases. Germline CDR1 reads MNHNS; CDR2 reads SASEGT. This CDR3 comprises 12 residues.

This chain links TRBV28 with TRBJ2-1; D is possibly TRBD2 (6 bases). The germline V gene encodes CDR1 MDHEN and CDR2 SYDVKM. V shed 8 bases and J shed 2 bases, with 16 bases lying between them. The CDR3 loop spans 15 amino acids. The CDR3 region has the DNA TGTGCCAGCCTAGAGGAGGGGCTTACCTACAATGAGCAGTTCTTC. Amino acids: CASLEEGLTYNEQFF.

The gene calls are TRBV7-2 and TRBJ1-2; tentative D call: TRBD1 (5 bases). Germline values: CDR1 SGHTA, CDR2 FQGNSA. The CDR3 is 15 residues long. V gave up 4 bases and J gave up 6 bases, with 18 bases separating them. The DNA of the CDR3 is TGTGCCAGCAGCTCGGATTCATGGGGACCGGATGGCTACACCTTC. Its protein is CASSSDSWGPDGYTF.

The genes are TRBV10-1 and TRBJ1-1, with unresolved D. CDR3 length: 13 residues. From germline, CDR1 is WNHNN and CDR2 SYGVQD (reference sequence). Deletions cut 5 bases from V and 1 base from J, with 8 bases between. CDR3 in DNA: TGCGCCAGCAGTAACTCACGGAACACTGAAGCTTTCTTT. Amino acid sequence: CASSNSRNTEAFF.

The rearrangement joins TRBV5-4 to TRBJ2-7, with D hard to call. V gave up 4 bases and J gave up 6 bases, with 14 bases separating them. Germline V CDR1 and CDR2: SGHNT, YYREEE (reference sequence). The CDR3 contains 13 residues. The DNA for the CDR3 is TGTGCCAGCAGCGGAAGAGGTGCGAGCGAGCAGTACTTC. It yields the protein CASSGRGASEQYF.